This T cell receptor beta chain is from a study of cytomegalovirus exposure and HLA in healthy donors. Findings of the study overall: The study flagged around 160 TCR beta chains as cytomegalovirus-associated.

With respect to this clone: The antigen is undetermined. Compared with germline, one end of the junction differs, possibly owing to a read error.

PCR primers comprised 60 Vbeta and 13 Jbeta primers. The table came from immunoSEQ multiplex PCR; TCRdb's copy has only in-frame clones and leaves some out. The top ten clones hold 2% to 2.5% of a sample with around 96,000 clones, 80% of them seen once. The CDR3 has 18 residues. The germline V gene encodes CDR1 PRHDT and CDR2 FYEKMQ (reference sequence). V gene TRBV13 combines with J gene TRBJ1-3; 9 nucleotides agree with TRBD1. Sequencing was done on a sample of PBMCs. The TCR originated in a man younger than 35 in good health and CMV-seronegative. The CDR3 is CASSPRTGEGSSGSTIYF. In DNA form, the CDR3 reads TGTGCCAGCAGCCCACGGACAGGGGAAGGGAGCTCTGGAAGCACCATATATTTT.